Each of the 23 T cell receptor beta chains below was sequenced from the same sample in a study of CD8+ T cells in alopecia areata. Following extraction, RNA underwent reverse transcription to cDNA, which served as the sequencing template. Only in-frame clones appear in the TCRdb table, and some are missing; sequencing was by immunoSEQ multiplex PCR. Of roughly 250,000 clones listed, about three fifths were seen once; the top ten hold about 0.88%. Documented treatment: oral pan-JAK inhibitor, 5-10 mg twice daily. Sequences were derived from CD4+ T cells sorted from blood, sampled around week 54, from a patient treated with tofacitinib. These receptors originate from a human donor with alopecia areata.

The chain is built from TRBV30 and TRBJ2-7, with 10 bases aligning to TRBD1. With V trimmed by 4 bases and J by 3 bases, 3 bases remained unmatched. This CDR3 is built from 13 residues. Germline CDR1 and CDR2: GTSNPN and SVGIG (reference sequence). DNA of the CDR3: TGTGCCTGGACGGGACAGGGGTTCTACGAGCAGTACTTC. Its translation is CAWTGQGFYEQYF. The whole variable domain, remainder taken from reference TRBV30 and TRBJ2-7, is SQTIHQWPATLVQPVGSPLSLECTVEGTSNPNLYWYRQAAGRGLQLLFYSVGIGQISSEVPQNLSASRPQDRQFILSSKKLLLSDSGFYLCAWTGQGFYEQYFGPGTRLTVT.

This clone came up once. The V and J genes are TRBV29-1 and TRBJ2-5; no clear D. This CDR3 has 12 residues. Trimming removed 3 bases at V and 3 bases at J, with 8 bases between. Germline V CDR1 and CDR2: SQVTM, ANQGSEA. The CDR3 sequence: CSVEGLKETQYF. CDR3 coding DNA: TGCAGCGTTGAGGGTTTAAAAGAGACCCAGTACTTC.

Concerning this clone: A far larger clone is just one base off, so this is likely a read error. This sequence joins TRBV25-1 and TRBJ1-1; D remains unclear. Germline assignment: CDR1 MGHDK and CDR2 SYGVNS. Trimming shortened V by 6 bases and J by 1 base, and 3 bases separated the two germline ends. The CDR3 sequence is 11 residues long. The CDR3 DNA sequence: TGTGCCAGCAGCGAGAACACTGAAGCTTTCTTT. This sequence encodes CASSENTEAFF.

The gene calls are TRBV29-1 and TRBJ2-7; D gene unclear. The CDR3 is 11 amino acids. V was clipped by 5 bases and J by 0 bases, with 5 bases between them. The germline gives CDR1 SQVTM, CDR2 ANQGSEA. CDR3 coding DNA: TGCAGCGTTCAGAGCTCCTACGAGCAGTACTTC. Translated, it gives CSVQSSYEQYF.

This clone has more than one count but fewer than ten. This rearrangement joins TRBV29-1 to TRBJ1-2; no firm D call. Germline-derived CDR1 and CDR2 are SQVTM and ANQGSEA. The ends were cut back, 0 bases at V and 3 bases at J, with 5 bases in the middle. CDR3 length: 12 residues. CDR3 sequence reads: CSVEDFHYGYTF. In DNA form, the CDR3 reads TGCAGCGTTGAAGATTTCCACTATGGCTACACCTTC.

This clone occurred a few times. V usage is TRBV6-5 and J usage is TRBJ1-2; D perhaps matches TRBD1 (5 bases). V was clipped by 2 bases and J by 2 bases, with 9 bases between them. CDR3 length equals 14 residues. CDR1 is MNHEY, CDR2 SVGAGI, per germline. In nucleotides, the CDR3 is TGTGCCAGCAGTTACCAGGGCTCAAACTATGGCTACACCTTC. Its protein is CASSYQGSNYGYTF.

The rearrangement uses TRBV19 and TRBJ1-2, with D possibly being TRBD1 (6 bases). The germline gives CDR1 LNHDA, CDR2 SQIVND (reference sequence). The CDR3 contains 14 residues. V gave up 5 bases and J gave up 4 bases, with 14 bases separating them. DNA for the CDR3: TGTGCCAGTAGTCCCGGACAGTTACGCTATGGCTACACCTTC. This encodes CASSPGQLRYGYTF. Full variable domain (rest looked up from reference TRBV19 and TRBJ1-2): DGGITQSPKYLFRKEGQNVTLSCEQNLNHDAMYWYRQDPGQGLRLIYYSQIVNDFQKGDIAEGYSVSREKKESFPLTVTSAQKNPTAFYLCASSPGQLRYGYTFGSGTRLTVV.

The chain recombines TRBV18 with TRBJ2-7; tentative D call: TRBD1 (5 bases). Deletions cut 0 bases from V and 2 bases from J, with 11 bases between. The CDR3 extends over 15 amino acids. The V gene's germline CDR1 is KGHSH and CDR2 LQKENI. The CDR3 DNA sequence: TGTGCCAGCTCACCACCCCTCCAGGGTGCCTACGAGCAGTACTTC. This translates into CASSPPLQGAYEQYF.

The CDR3 DNA reads TGTGCCAGCAGTGATCCGGGACAGTACAATGAGCAGTTCTTC. Translated: CASSDPGQYNEQFF. The rearrangement links TRBV25-1 to TRBJ2-1; 7 nucleotides line up with TRBD1. The CDR3 is 14 residues long. Germline CDR1 and CDR2: MGHDK and SYGVNS. The trim removed 3 bases at V and 4 bases at J, leaving 3 bases unmatched.

The chain joins TRBV29-1 to TRBJ1-2; D possibly corresponds to TRBD1 (6 bases). V lost 4 bases to trimming and J lost 0 bases, with 9 bases between them. Looked up from germline, CDR1 is SQVTM and CDR2 is ANQGSEA. The CDR3 loop spans 13 amino acids. The CDR3 coding sequence is TGCAGCGTTGTACAGGGCCCTAACTATGGCTACACCTTC. Its protein is CSVVQGPNYGYTF.

This chain joins TRBV9 and TRBJ2-1; 13 bases match TRBD2. V trimming: 3 bases; J trimming: 2 bases; junction bases outside the gene matches: 2. CDR3 length: 16 amino acids. Germline V CDR1 and CDR2: SGDLS, YYNGEE. The CDR3, as DNA: TGTGCCAGCAGCGATGGACTAGCGGGGGCCTACAATGAGCAGTTCTTC. This encodes CASSDGLAGAYNEQFF.

The chain uses TRBV7-6 and TRBJ2-3; the D call may be TRBD1 or TRBD2 (5 bases each). Germline V gives CDR1 SGHVS, CDR2 FNYEAQ. The CDR3 has 17 amino acids. V lost 5 bases and J lost 4, with 22 bases in between. The CDR3 is CASSPRGGAGSADTQYF. The CDR3 nucleotides are TGTGCCAGCAGCCCACGGGGTGGGGCAGGGTCCGCAGATACGCAGTATTTT.

There are a few counts of this clone. The gene calls are TRBV7-2 and TRBJ1-1; D unclear. Germline lookup yields CDR1 SGHTA and CDR2 FQGNSA. The CDR3 runs to 13 residues. Deletions cut 7 bases from V and 1 base from J, with 10 bases between. The CDR3 DNA reads as TGTGCCAGCAATGTCCAAGGGAACACTGAAGCTTTCTTT. Protein sequence: CASNVQGNTEAFF.

There are a few counts of this clone. The J gene is TRBJ2-6, the V gene TRBV25-1; D may correspond to TRBD1 or TRBD2 (6 bases each). Trimming removed 8 bases from V and 7 bases from J, with 18 bases in between. There are 15 residues in the CDR3. Germline loops: CDR1 MGHDK, CDR2 SYGVNS. Here the CDR3 DNA reads TGTGCCAGCGAAGACCCAGGGGAGGTAGCCAACGTCCTGACTTTC. Its protein product is CASEDPGEVANVLTF.

This clone occurred many times. The rearrangement joins TRBV5-4 to TRBJ2-4, with TRBD1 matching 9 bases. V lost 4 bases to trimming and J lost 7 bases; unmatched junction nucleotides: 9. This CDR3 comprises 15 residues. CDR1 is SGHNT and CDR2 is YYREEE in the germline V gene (reference sequence). The CDR3 is CASSQDPGQGNIQYF. The CDR3, as DNA: TGTGCCAGCAGCCAAGACCCGGGACAGGGCAACATTCAGTACTTC.

This chain joins TRBV29-1 and TRBJ2-5, with D tentatively TRBD1 or TRBD2 (6 bases each). With 7 bases removed from V and 4 bases from J, the gap between germline ends came to 19 bases. The CDR3 runs to 14 residues. The germline CDR1 and CDR2 sequences are SQVTM and ANQGSEA. The CDR3 coding sequence is TGCAGCGCAGGAACAGGGATGGGAGGAGAGACCCAGTACTTC. Translation gives CSAGTGMGGETQYF.

The V gene is TRBV28, the J gene TRBJ1-2; 7 bases fit TRBD1. The CDR3 runs to 12 residues. J was trimmed by 6 bases and V by 10 bases; bases with no gene match: 8. CDR1 is MDHEN and CDR2 is SYDVKM in the germline V gene. The CDR3 coding sequence is TGTGCCACCACCGGGACAGCAAATGGCTACACCTTC. Protein product: CATTGTANGYTF.

The chain recombines TRBV5-6 with TRBJ1-5; 7 nucleotides agree with TRBD1. V shed 3 bases, J shed 4 bases, and the junction held 1 base outside the gene matches. CDR3 length: 13 residues. Per the germline V gene, CDR1 is SGHDT and CDR2 is YYEEEE. CDR3 amino acids: CASSSDRNQPQHF. The CDR3 DNA reads as TGTGCCAGCAGCTCGGACAGGAATCAGCCCCAGCATTTT.

The rearrangement links TRBV7-2 to TRBJ2-7; D gene uncertain. The CDR3 runs to 12 residues. Germline V gene sequence: CDR1 SGHTA, CDR2 FQGNSA. V gave up 5 bases and J gave up 4 bases, with 9 bases separating them. CDR3 sequence reads: CASSLPWYEQYF. In DNA, the CDR3 is TGTGCCAGCAGCCTACCATGGTACGAGCAGTACTTC.

This clone was seen a handful of times. This rearrangement joins TRBV7-2 to TRBJ1-1; 9 nucleotides line up with TRBD1. The CDR3 totals 14 residues. V trimming: 5 bases; J trimming: 7 bases; junction bases outside the gene matches: 8. Germline CDR1 is SGHTA and CDR2 is FQGNSA. The CDR3 nucleotides read TGTGCCAGCAGCCTTTTTACAGGGGGCGGTGAAGCTTTCTTT. Protein product: CASSLFTGGGEAFF.

The genes are TRBV2 and TRBJ2-1; perhaps D is TRBD1 or TRBD2 (5 bases each). V gave up 11 bases and J gave up 3 bases, with 8 bases separating them. Germline CDR1 is SNHLY and CDR2 is FYNNEI. The CDR3 covers 11 residues. The CDR3 DNA reads as TGTGCCGTGGGGGACTACAATGAGCAGTTCTTC. Amino acid sequence: CAVGDYNEQFF.

This clone has just a few counts. The genes are TRBV10-3 and TRBJ1-5, with 9 bases identical to TRBD1. From germline, CDR1 is ENHRY and CDR2 SYGVKD. The CDR3 is 14 amino acids. V was clipped by 0 bases and J by 6 bases; unmatched bases: 0. The CDR3 loop reads CAISESGQGQPQHF. The CDR3 DNA reads TGTGCCATCAGTGAGTCGGGACAGGGTCAGCCCCAGCATTTT.

CDR3 in DNA: TGTGCCTGGAGTGTAGGGCCCACGAGGAACTATAATTCACCCCTCCACTTT. Translating gives CAWSVGPTRNYNSPLHF. The V and J genes are TRBV30 and TRBJ1-6; the D is unclear. Germline-derived CDR1 and CDR2 are GTSNPN and SVGIG (reference sequence). This CDR3 comprises 17 residues. Trimming pared 0 bases from V and 3 bases from J, leaving 15 bases between. Full variable domain (missing parts from reference TRBV30 and TRBJ1-6): SQTIHQWPATLVQPVGSPLSLECTVEGTSNPNLYWYRQAAGRGLQLLFYSVGIGQISSEVPQNLSASRPQDRQFILSSKKLLLSDSGFYLCAWSVGPTRNYNSPLHFGNGTRLTVT.